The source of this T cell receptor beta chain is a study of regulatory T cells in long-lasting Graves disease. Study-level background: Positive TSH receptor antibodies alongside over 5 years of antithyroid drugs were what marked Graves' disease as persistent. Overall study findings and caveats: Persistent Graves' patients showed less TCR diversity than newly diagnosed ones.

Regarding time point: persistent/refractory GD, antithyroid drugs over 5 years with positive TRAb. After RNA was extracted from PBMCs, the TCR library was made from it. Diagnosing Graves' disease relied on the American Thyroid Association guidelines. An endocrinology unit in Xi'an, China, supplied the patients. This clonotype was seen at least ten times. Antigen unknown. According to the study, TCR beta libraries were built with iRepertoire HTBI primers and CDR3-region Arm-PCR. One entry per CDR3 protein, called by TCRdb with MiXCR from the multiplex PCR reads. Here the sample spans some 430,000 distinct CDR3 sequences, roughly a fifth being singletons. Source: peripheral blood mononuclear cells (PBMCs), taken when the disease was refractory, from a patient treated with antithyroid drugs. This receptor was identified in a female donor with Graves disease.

Written as DNA, the CDR3 is TGTGCCAGCAGCTTTGGGCAGGGAGAAAACATTCAGTACTTC. Translating gives CASSFGQGENIQYF. The chain joins TRBV11-3 to TRBJ2-4; D tentatively fits TRBD1 or TRBD2 (5 bases each). Germline V CDR1 and CDR2: SGHNT, YENEEA. Between the trimmed V and J ends, which lost 3 bases and 5 bases, there was a span of 11 bases. There are 14 residues in the CDR3. Together with reference TRBV11-3 and TRBJ2-4, the CDR3 gives the full variable domain: EAGVVQSPRYKIIEKKQPVAFWCNPISGHNTLYWYLQNLGQGPELLIRYENEEAVDDSQLPKDRFSAERLKGVDSTLKIQPAELGDSAVYLCASSFGQGENIQYFGAGTRLSVL.